Listed here are 24 T cell receptor beta chains from one sample, sequenced in a study of blood T cell repertoires in COVID-19. The table came from immunoSEQ multiplex PCR; TCRdb's copy has only in-frame clones and leaves some out. The sample records over 250,000 clones, about 88% being singletons. What was sequenced was PBMCs or T cells enriched from blood (not recorded which). The source of these receptors is a man aged 25-45 years with acute COVID-19.

V is TRBV7-3 and J is TRBJ2-4; possibly TRBD2 for D (5 bases). Germline CDR1 SGHTA, CDR2 FQGTGA. V dropped 5 bases and J dropped 0 bases, with 32 bases sitting between them. CDR3 length: 22 amino acids. For the CDR3, the DNA is TGTGCCAGCAGCCCCTTAAACGCCCACTTTGAGGGCCCACTCGTAGCCAAAAACATTCAGTACTTC. Its protein is CASSPLNAHFEGPLVAKNIQYF. Drawing the rest from reference TRBV7-3 and TRBJ2-4, the complete variable domain is GAGVSQTPSNKVTEKGKYVELRCDPISGHTALYWYRQSLGQGPEFLIYFQGTGAADDSGLPNDRFFAVRPEGSVSTLKIQRTERGDSAVYLCASSPLNAHFEGPLVAKNIQYFGAGTRLSVL.

This chain uses TRBV24-1 with TRBJ2-5; D possibly corresponds to TRBD1 (7 bases). The CDR3 contains 17 residues. Germline assignment: CDR1 KGHDR and CDR2 SFDVKD. The germline V and J ends were trimmed by 1 base and 1 base, with 15 bases remaining between them. CDR3 coding DNA: TGTGCCACCAGTGATTTAGGTCAGGGGGGACTCCAAGAGACCCAGTACTTC. Translated: CATSDLGQGGLQETQYF.

A single count supports this clone. The J gene is TRBJ1-3, the V gene TRBV19; a weak D match, TRBD1 (6 bases). The CDR3 is made up of 14 amino acids. CDR1 and CDR2 (germline): LNHDA, SQIVND (reference sequence). The V gene lost 4 bases and the J gene lost 5 bases, with 12 bases spanning the gap. This CDR3 reads CASSTPDRRNTIYF. Written as DNA, the CDR3 is TGTGCCAGTAGTACTCCCGACAGGCGAAACACCATATATTTT.

This clone was seen a few times. The genes are TRBV14 and TRBJ2-2; D is uncertain. Germline V CDR1 and CDR2: SGHDN, FVKESK. The CDR3 loop spans 12 amino acids. V dropped 2 bases and J dropped 5 bases, with 3 bases sitting between them. CDR3 residues: CASSQQTGELFF. Written as DNA, the CDR3 is TGTGCCAGCAGCCAACAAACCGGGGAGCTGTTTTTT.

J is TRBJ2-1 and V is TRBV27, with D perhaps matching TRBD1 (5 bases). V was clipped by 5 bases and J by 0 bases, with 14 bases between them. CDR1 MNHEY and CDR2 SMNVEV come from the germline V gene (reference sequence). The length of the CDR3 is 16 residues. The CDR3 loop is CASSPAGLSSYNEQFF. DNA for the CDR3: TGTGCCAGCAGTCCTGCAGGGCTTAGCTCCTACAATGAGCAGTTCTTC.

This rearrangement joins TRBV30 to TRBJ2-7; tentative D call: TRBD2 (6 bases). V was cut by 0 bases and J by 7 bases, with 22 bases left in between. The CDR3 loop spans 16 amino acids. Germline CDR1 and CDR2: GTSNPN and SVGIG (reference sequence). The CDR3 sequence is CAWSVSSLANLGEQYV. The CDR3 bases are TGTGCCTGGAGTGTAAGTAGTCTAGCGAACCTAGGGGAGCAGTACGTC.

The chain uses TRBV9 and TRBJ2-2; the D gene is possibly TRBD2 (6 bases). Germline assignment: CDR1 SGDLS and CDR2 YYNGEE. V was pared by 0 bases and J by 5 bases, with 14 bases between. The CDR3 totals 16 residues. CDR3 nucleotides: TGTGCCAGCAGCGTAGCTACCGGGAGTGGGACCGGGGAGCTGTTTTTT. It yields the protein CASSVATGSGTGELFF.

This chain links TRBV18 with TRBJ1-5; 8 bases are shared with TRBD1. Germline V lookup: CDR1 KGHSH, CDR2 LQKENI. This CDR3 is 18 amino acids long. The J segment lost 2 bases and the V segment lost 3 bases, leaving 12 bases of the junction unmatched. The CDR3 region has the DNA TGTGCCAGCTCACCTCCCCCCTCGACAGGGGCCGGCAATCAGCCCCAGCATTTT. Its translation is CASSPPPSTGAGNQPQHF.

The chain uses TRBV24-1 and TRBJ2-1; TRBD2 matches at 13 bases. Germline CDR1 and CDR2: KGHDR and SFDVKD. The CDR3 extends over 15 amino acids. The J segment lost 10 bases and the V segment lost 5 bases, leaving 7 bases of the junction unmatched. The CDR3 region has the DNA TGTGCCACCAGTGGACTAGCGGGGGGCACGGGGGAGCAGTTCTTC. Its protein is CATSGLAGGTGEQFF.

This clone was found once. The rearrangement joins TRBV14 to TRBJ2-1, with D unresolved. Trimming cost V 4 bases and J 7 bases, with 11 bases left between them. In germline, CDR1 is SGHDN, CDR2 FVKESK. There are 13 residues in the CDR3. CDR3 coding DNA: TGTGCCAGCAGCCCCAATACGGTTAATGAGCAGTTCTTC. Its translation: CASSPNTVNEQFF.

The chain combines TRBV30 with TRBJ1-6, with 7 bases that match TRBD1. The CDR3 totals 16 residues. J lost 4 bases, V lost 4 bases, and 10 bases had no gene match. Germline values: CDR1 GTSNPN, CDR2 SVGIG (reference sequence). CDR3 loop: CAWMLQGSRYNSPLHF. CDR3 coding DNA: TGTGCCTGGATGTTACAGGGGTCCCGATATAATTCACCCCTCCACTTT.

This chain connects TRBV5-1 to TRBJ2-3; 13 bases are a match to TRBD2. CDR1 is SGHRS, CDR2 YFSETQ, per germline. Trimming took 4 bases from V and 6 from J; bases not matched to a gene: 5. The CDR3 is 15 amino acids. The CDR3 region is CASSPGLAGKDTQYF. The CDR3 nucleotides read TGCGCCAGCAGCCCGGGACTAGCGGGAAAGGATACGCAGTATTTT.

This chain connects TRBV13 to TRBJ2-2; D might be TRBD1 (6 bases). Germline CDR1 and CDR2: PRHDT and FYEKMQ (reference sequence). CDR3 length equals 15 residues. The V end lost 6 bases, the J end lost 6 bases, and 17 bases lay between the germline ends. CDR3 residues: CASSLLLQGSGELFF. The CDR3 bases are TGTGCCAGCAGTCTTCTCCTACAGGGATCCGGGGAGCTGTTTTTT.

The table lists this clone with a few counts. The chain combines TRBV4-2 with TRBJ1-2; a possible D gene is TRBD1 (6 bases). The V end lost 0 bases, the J end lost 3 bases, and 17 bases lay between the germline ends. The CDR3 is made up of 17 amino acids. Germline lookup yields CDR1 LGHNA and CDR2 YNFKEQ. CDR3 sequence: CASSQETTGTAYYGYTF. As DNA, the CDR3 is TGTGCCAGCAGCCAAGAAACCACAGGGACGGCCTACTATGGCTACACCTTC.

This clone has only a few counts. CDR3 DNA sequence: TGTGCCAGCAGTAAAATTGGGGCACTTTATTCCAACACCGGGGAGCTGTTTTTT. Translating it yields CASSKIGALYSNTGELFF. V and J are TRBV6-2 or TRBV6-3 and TRBJ2-2; maybe TRBD1 (5 bases). V shed 5 bases and J shed 2 bases, with 21 bases lying between them. CDR3 size: 18 residues. CDR1 and CDR2 from the germline V gene are MNHEY and SVGEGT.

This sequence joins TRBV4-2 and TRBJ2-1, with TRBD2 matching over 12 bases. Germline CDR1 reads LGHNA; CDR2 reads YNFKEQ. J was trimmed by 6 bases and V by 0 bases; bases with no gene match: 6. The CDR3 has 17 amino acids. The CDR3 bases are TGTGCCAGCAGCCAAGAAGGACTAGCGGGGCCTTCCAATGAGCAGTTCTTC. Residues: CASSQEGLAGPSNEQFF.

The V call is TRBV3-1 (or the pseudogene TRBV3-2), the J call TRBJ2-1; D is ambiguous. Germline V gene lookup returns CDR1 LGHDT and CDR2 YNNKEL (reference sequence). CDR3 length: 16 residues. Trimming removed 4 bases at V and 0 bases at J, with 13 bases between. This chain's CDR3 is CASSRARVSSYNEQFF. CDR3 sequence (DNA): TGTGCCAGCAGCCGAGCGCGCGTTAGCTCCTACAATGAGCAGTTCTTC.

The chain uses TRBV11-3 and TRBJ2-7; 10 bases are shared with TRBD1. The V and J ends lost 0 bases and 1 base, in that order; junction bases with no gene match: 3. Per the germline V gene, CDR1 is SGHNT and CDR2 is YENEEA. The CDR3 totals 16 residues. CDR3 sequence: CASSLDRTGGSYEQYV. In nucleotides, the CDR3 is TGTGCCAGCAGCTTAGATAGGACAGGGGGATCCTACGAGCAGTACGTC.

The genes are TRBV7-2 and TRBJ1-5, with 7 bases aligning to TRBD1. The V gene's germline CDR1 is SGHTA and CDR2 FQGNSA. Trimming at V came to 5 bases and at J to 5 bases, leaving 3 bases not matched to a gene. The CDR3 runs 13 residues. As DNA, the CDR3 is TGTGCCAGCAGCCGGGACAGTCATCAGCCCCAGCATTTT. Protein sequence: CASSRDSHQPQHF.

The chain employs TRBV6-2 or TRBV6-3 and TRBJ2-2; 7 bases are a match to TRBD1. J was trimmed by 7 bases and V by 2 bases; bases with no gene match: 1. CDR1 is MNHEY and CDR2 is SVGEGT in the germline V gene. The CDR3 covers 13 residues. CDR3 residues: CASSYDRDGELFF. The CDR3, as DNA: TGTGCCAGCAGTTACGACAGGGACGGGGAGCTGTTTTTT.

Concerning this clone: One junction end disagrees with the germline gene, perhaps due to a read error. The gene calls are TRBV6-2 or TRBV6-3 and TRBJ1-4; no reliable D call. Germline V gene lookup returns CDR1 MNHEY and CDR2 SVGEGT. This CDR3 spans 12 amino acids. CDR3 sequence (DNA): TGTGCCAGCAGTCATTCGGACGCGGGTGCAACTTTT. This translates into CASSHSDAGATF.

The chain combines TRBV5-1 with TRBJ2-2, with D perhaps matching TRBD2 (6 bases). The CDR3 contains 18 residues. Germline V gene lookup returns CDR1 SGHRS and CDR2 YFSETQ. With 1 base removed from V and 6 bases from J, the gap between germline ends came to 22 bases. CDR3: CASSLRERSSGGSGELFF. In DNA form, the CDR3 reads TGCGCCAGCAGCTTGAGGGAGAGGAGTAGCGGCGGCTCCGGGGAGCTGTTTTTT.

The chain uses TRBV11-3 and TRBJ2-3; 8 bases fit TRBD2. V was clipped by 8 bases and J by 2 bases; unmatched bases: 6. CDR1 and CDR2 from the germline V gene are SGHNT and YENEEA. The CDR3 runs to 14 residues. The CDR3: CASGAGGPTDTQYF. The DNA of the CDR3 is TGTGCCAGCGGGGCGGGGGGACCCACAGATACGCAGTATTTT. Full variable domain (remainder filled in from reference TRBV11-3 and TRBJ2-3): EAGVVQSPRYKIIEKKQPVAFWCNPISGHNTLYWYLQNLGQGPELLIRYENEEAVDDSQLPKDRFSAERLKGVDSTLKIQPAELGDSAVYLCASGAGGPTDTQYFGPGTRLTVL.

The chain joins TRBV5-1 to TRBJ2-2, with TRBD2 matching 9 bases. V gave up 4 bases and J gave up 5 bases; unmatched junction bases: 9. The CDR3 totals 16 residues. Germline-derived CDR1 and CDR2 are SGHRS and YFSETQ. Here the CDR3 reads CASSLASGAGTGELFF. Written as DNA, the CDR3 is TGCGCCAGCAGCCTAGCTAGCGGGGCGGGGACCGGGGAGCTGTTTTTT.